This TCR beta chain was observed in a study of CD8+CD57+ T cells in acquired aplastic anemia. Study at large: Sorting CD4+ and CD8+ cells gave DNA averaging roughly 3.5 ug.

Only patients with CD8+CD57+ cell expansion on flow cytometry were chosen for sequencing. The diagnosis in all patients was severe acquired aplastic anemia. All patients were therapy-naive when blood was sampled. TCR beta VDJ and CDR3 were profiled, and genomic DNA was the template. TCRdb re-called the reads through MiXCR, storing one row per CDR3 protein. Of 300,000 or so distinct CDR3 sequences detected, 56% appear once; the ten largest clones hold under 1.5%. Trimming took off 0 bases at V and 0 bases at J, with 8 bases between the two ends. Germline V CDR1 and CDR2: SGHNT, YYREEE (reference sequence). The CDR3 is made up of 15 amino acids.

The rearrangement links TRBV5-4 to TRBJ2-3; perhaps TRBD2 as D (6 bases). This receptor was obtained from a human donor with aplastic anemia. The sequenced material came from sorted CD4+, CD8+, or CD8+CD57+ T cells (not recorded which) from PBMCs. The CDR3 nucleotides are TGTGCCAGCAGCTTGGGCGGGGACAGCACAGATACGCAGTATTTT. Encoded protein: CASSLGGDSTDTQYF.